The 14 T cell receptor beta chains listed next were all sequenced from one sample in a study of T-cell memory formation after mild COVID-19. TCRdb used MiXCR to reprocess the 5' RACE reads, holding one entry per CDR3 protein. Of hundreds of thousands of distinct CDR3 sequences listed, 17% are singletons. Sequenced: PBMCs or a T cell subset sorted from them (not recorded which). These receptors originate from an adult woman who had mild COVID-19 (a few samples of this study predate the infection). Cell type and time point are not known.

The chain combines TRBV12-3 or TRBV12-4 with TRBJ2-2; D not certain. The CDR3 contains 15 residues. V was pared by 2 bases and J by 0 bases, with 7 bases between. CDR3 sequence: CASSLRQSNTGELFF. The CDR3 DNA reads as TGTGCCAGCAGTTTACGGCAATCGAACACCGGGGAGCTGTTTTTT.

The chain is built from TRBV5-5 and TRBJ2-1; TRBD1 is a possible D gene (6 bases). Deletions cut 0 bases from V and 9 bases from J, with 13 bases between. From germline, CDR1 is SGHKS and CDR2 YYEKEE (reference sequence). The CDR3 runs 14 residues. CDR3 residues: CASSLVTGWSEQFF. The DNA of the CDR3 is TGTGCCAGCAGCTTGGTAACAGGGTGGAGTGAGCAGTTCTTC.

There are a few counts of this clonotype. The chain uses TRBV7-8 and TRBJ1-1; D is unclear. The CDR3 consists of 13 residues. The germline V and J ends were trimmed by 0 bases and 11 bases, with 13 bases remaining between them. The germline gives CDR1 SGHVS, CDR2 FQNEAQ. The CDR3 protein is CASSLAGSPGAFF. The CDR3 nucleotides read TGTGCCAGCAGCTTAGCGGGCAGCCCAGGTGCTTTCTTT.

This clonotype appeared a few times. The chain combines TRBV27 with TRBJ1-1; 9 nucleotides agree with TRBD1. The CDR3 sequence is 13 residues long. The junction had 9 bases not matched to a gene; V was cut back by 11 bases and J by 5 bases. Germline V CDR1 and CDR2: MNHEY, SMNVEV (reference sequence). In DNA, the CDR3 is TGTGCCGGGGAAATACAGGGGGCAACTGAAGCTTTCTTT. Its protein product is CAGEIQGATEAFF.

This chain links TRBV7-6 with TRBJ2-1, with D possibly being TRBD1 or TRBD2 (6 bases each). The V end lost 4 bases, the J end lost 8 bases, and 15 bases lay between the germline ends. CDR1 SGHVS and CDR2 FNYEAQ come from the germline V gene. The CDR3 is 14 residues long. CDR3 sequence reads: CASSSVTGGDEQFF. The CDR3 nucleotides are TGTGCCAGCAGCTCCGTGACAGGAGGGGATGAGCAGTTCTTC.

CDR3 in DNA: TGTGCCAGCTCACCCAGGAGGGTCACCAATCAGCCCCAGCATTTT. This translates into CASSPRRVTNQPQHF. The rearrangement joins TRBV18 to TRBJ1-5; D uncertain. The germline V gene has CDR1 KGHSH and CDR2 LQKENI. Trimming took off 3 bases at V and 3 bases at J, with 12 bases between the two ends. The CDR3 covers 15 residues.

The chain is built from TRBV11-2 and TRBJ2-4; 9 bases agree with TRBD1. Trimming at V came to 4 bases and at J to 1 base, leaving 5 bases not matched to a gene. The CDR3 is 16 amino acids. CDR1 is SGHAT, CDR2 FQNNGV, per germline. The CDR3 region is CASSSYRGRAKNIQYF. The CDR3 region has the DNA TGTGCCAGCAGCTCCTACAGGGGGCGGGCCAAAAACATTCAGTACTTC.

This clonotype was found a few times. The V gene is TRBV7-9, the J gene TRBJ2-5, with 8 positions matching TRBD2. The CDR3 sequence is 17 residues long. Germline CDR1 is SEHNR and CDR2 is FQNEAQ (reference sequence). V trimming: 5 bases; J trimming: 5 bases; junction bases outside the gene matches: 16. For the CDR3, the DNA is TGTGCCAGCAGCCACGATACCGGGACTAGTGATAGCGAGACCCAGTACTTC. This encodes CASSHDTGTSDSETQYF.

This clonotype was picked up a small number of times. The chain is built from TRBV29-1 and TRBJ2-7; D may correspond to TRBD1 or TRBD2 (6 bases each). The germline V and J ends were trimmed by 3 bases and 1 base, with 16 bases remaining between them. CDR3 length equals 15 residues. CDR1 SQVTM and CDR2 ANQGSEA come from the germline V gene. The CDR3 bases are TGCAGCGTTGAGGGGTATGGGGGGCCGTCCTACGAGCAGTACTTC. Residues: CSVEGYGGPSYEQYF.

The table lists this clonotype with a few counts. V usage is TRBV12-3 or TRBV12-4 and J usage is TRBJ1-1, with D tentatively TRBD1 (5 bases). The germline V and J ends were trimmed by 3 bases and 9 bases, with 8 bases remaining between them. The CDR3 contains 11 residues. The CDR3 here is CASSFGTKAFF. CDR3 nucleotides: TGTGCCAGCAGTTTCGGGACCAAAGCTTTCTTT.

This clonotype has a handful of counts. The rearrangement uses TRBV7-2 and TRBJ2-7; TRBD2 matches 9 bases. Per the germline V gene, CDR1 is SGHTA and CDR2 is FQGNSA. V shed 7 bases and J 6 bases; nucleotides not matched to a gene: 13. This CDR3 contains 15 residues. CDR3 nucleotide sequence: TGTGCCAGCACCCGAGCCATGGTAGCGGGAGTCGAGCAGTACTTC. Translated, it gives CASTRAMVAGVEQYF.

This clonotype turned up a few times. This chain links TRBV27 with TRBJ2-7; D remains ambiguous. The CDR3 extends over 16 amino acids. Germline-derived CDR1 and CDR2 are MNHEY and SMNVEV (reference sequence). V was clipped by 0 bases and J by 2 bases, with 14 bases between them. The CDR3 DNA reads as TGTGCCAGCAGTTTATCCACTACAGCTTCAGCCTACGAGCAGTACTTC. Residues: CASSLSTTASAYEQYF.

This clonotype was observed a few times. The V gene is TRBV19, the J gene TRBJ2-2; D possibly corresponds to TRBD2 (6 bases). This CDR3 has 15 amino acids. V was cut by 6 bases and J by 2 bases, with 13 bases left in between. Germline lookup yields CDR1 LNHDA and CDR2 SQIVND (reference sequence). The CDR3 nucleotides read TGTGCCAGTAGACCCGGGGGTTCCAACACCGGGGAGCTGTTTTTT. Protein sequence: CASRPGGSNTGELFF.

The chain employs TRBV9 and TRBJ2-1, with 9 positions matching TRBD2. Germline V gene lookup returns CDR1 SGDLS and CDR2 YYNGEE. The V and J ends lost 0 bases and 1 base, in that order; junction bases with no gene match: 2. The CDR3 sequence is 16 residues long. This CDR3 reads CASSVGGRGSYNEQFF. CDR3 DNA: TGTGCCAGCAGCGTAGGCGGGAGGGGGTCCTACAATGAGCAGTTCTTC.